This TCR beta chain was sequenced for a study of a mutant IDH1 vaccine in newly diagnosed glioma. Remarks on this clone: Its antigen is not known.

The germline V gene has CDR1 MDHEN and CDR2 SYDVKM. The V and J ends lost 3 bases and 2 bases, in that order; junction bases with no gene match: 9. CDR3 length: 17 amino acids. Time point meaning: week 5, during vaccination. Mutant IDH1 20-mer peptide, at 300 ug, made up each vaccine dose, with topical imiquimod. Generated by immunoSEQ multiplex PCR, the TCRdb table keeps only in-frame clones and is missing some. The sample has just under 80,000 clones; 91% are singletons. This clonotype was obtained from a woman between 50 and 59 years old with glioma. This chain joins TRBV28 and TRBJ2-2; 7 nucleotides line up with TRBD2. The sequencing used PBMCs, collected from a glioma patient whose treatment included an IDH1 peptide vaccine. The CDR3 spells CASSLWAGVPNTGELFF. The CDR3 DNA sequence: TGTGCCAGCAGTTTGTGGGCGGGAGTCCCCAACACCGGGGAGCTGTTTTTT. Using reference TRBV28 and TRBJ2-2 for the parts outside the CDR3, the full variable domain is DVKVTQSSRYLVKRTGEKVFLECVQDMDHENMFWYRQDPGLGLRLIYFSYDVKMKEKGDIPEGYSVSREKKERFSLILESASTNQTSMYLCASSLWAGVPNTGELFFGEGSRLTVL.